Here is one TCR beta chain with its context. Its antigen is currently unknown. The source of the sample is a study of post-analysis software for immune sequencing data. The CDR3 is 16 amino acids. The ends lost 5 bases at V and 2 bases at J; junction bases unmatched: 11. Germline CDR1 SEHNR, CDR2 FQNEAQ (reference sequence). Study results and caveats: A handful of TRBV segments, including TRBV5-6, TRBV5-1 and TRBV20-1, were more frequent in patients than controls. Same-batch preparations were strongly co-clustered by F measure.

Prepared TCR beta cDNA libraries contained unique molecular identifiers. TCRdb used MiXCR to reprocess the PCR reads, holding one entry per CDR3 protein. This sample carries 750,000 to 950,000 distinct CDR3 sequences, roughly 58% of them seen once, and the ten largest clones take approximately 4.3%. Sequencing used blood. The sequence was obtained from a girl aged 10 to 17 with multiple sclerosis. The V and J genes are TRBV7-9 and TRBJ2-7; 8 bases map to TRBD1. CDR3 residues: CASSHRGTPPTYEQYF. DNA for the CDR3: TGTGCCAGCAGCCACAGGGGGACCCCTCCCACCTACGAGCAGTACTTC.